This entry features one T cell receptor (beta chain) sequence. What it binds is unknown. The CDR3 has 15 amino acids. CDR1 and CDR2 from the germline V gene are SGDLS and YYNGEE. Trimming left V 2 bases short and J 5 bases short, with 16 bases between. The entry originates in a study of lymphopenia after photon versus proton radiotherapy. Overall study findings and caveats: Post-nadir diversity loss with photons came from oligoclonal expansion, particularly CD8+ Temra cells.

Assay: immunoSEQ multiplex PCR; the TCRdb copy retains only in-frame clones and omits some. The sample holds about 25,000 clones, about 87% seen once. The source is a man aged 45 to 65 with gastric cancer. The V call is TRBV9, the J call TRBJ2-5; tentatively, D is TRBD2 (7 bases). The material sequenced was peripheral blood, taken from a patient treated with photon-based radiotherapy. The CDR3 loop reads CASSVPRGGVETQYF. The DNA for the CDR3 is TGTGCCAGCAGCGTCCCCAGGGGAGGGGTGGAGACCCAGTACTTC.